This T cell receptor (beta chain) comes out of a study of T cells in Graves' hyperthyroidism and ophthalmopathy (dated by TCRdb to between 2018 and 2021). The study in broad terms: To identify distinguishing TCR V-J signatures, a discovery cohort of 100 or so patients was used, comprising some 43 with Graves' ophthalmopathy and around 60 with stable Graves' hyperthyroidism. Whether ophthalmopathy could be predicted prospectively was tested in an independent validation cohort made up of 18 to 20 hyperthyroidism patients plus 17 patients who later progressed to ophthalmopathy. The paper describes TCR Vbeta CDR3 sequencing of 135 peripheral blood samples, made up of about 41 ophthalmopathy patients, some 76 hyperthyroidism patients and 17 progressor patients. Thyroid tissue and blood T-cell repertoires from roughly 6 Graves' hyperthyroidism patients were also compared in the study. After sampling, hyperthyroidism patients received methimazole starting at 30 mg daily, and ophthalmopathy patients received high-dose intravenous methylprednisolone. The 95 to 100 discovery patients were randomly divided into training and test sets at a 7:3 ratio. Overall study outcomes, separate from this receptor: No statistical method was used to set the sample size in advance, and investigators knew the group allocation. In validation, the model predicted progression to ophthalmopathy a median of about 6.5 months before onset, with roughly 70% sensitivity and roughly 77% specificity. A 13 V-J signature model separated ophthalmopathy from stable hyperthyroidism, with around 91% sensitivity and roughly 81% specificity in cross-validation and 80%/75% in testing. Most expanded thyroid clonotypes (frequency above 0.001) were also detected in blood, a finding suggesting that blood repertoires may reflect thyroid immune responses.

TCR beta CDR3 regions were amplified from RNA transcripts. The first round of RT-PCR for the TCR CDR3 was performed with the HTBI primer set and the Qiagen OneStep RT-PCR kit. Libraries were constructed in a second round of multiplex PCR, after which size selection and purification were performed. Paired-end sequencing of the libraries was performed with 100 bp reads on an Illumina HiSeq2000. The paper's data handling went like this. SOAPnuke was used to process the raw data, removing reads that contained adapters or uncalled bases, had a mean Phred below 15, or lacked an exact match to the constant primer or identifier. High-quality paired reads were merged using COPE v1.2.5, and each unique nucleotide sequence was defined as a clonotype. MiTCR v1.1 was used to align clonotypes to the IMGT TRBV, TRBD and TRBJ reference segments. The analysis included only V-J combinations with a frequency above 0.0001, which together covered 98% to 99.2% of the repertoires. The TCS score was defined as the ratio of F50 (clonal expansion) to E x V (chaos), calculated using BLOSUM62-based TCRdist between CDR3 peptides within each V-J. Welch's t-statistics and random forest reduced roughly 530 V-J features to 13, which were used in a naive Bayes classifier (R e1071). The public sequencing data were trimmed at Q25 with fastp and processed into clonotypes with MiXCR by TCRdb, which kept only in-frame beta chains. Each entry is one CDR3 protein sequence, shown with its most common DNA and genes. The V and J calls reflect TCRdb's pipeline rather than the authors' work. The sample has under 700,000 distinct CDR3 sequences on record, roughly 46% of them singletons. The top ten clones comprise 8% to 8.5% of the sample.

Graves' hyperthyroidism was defined as stable when no progression to ophthalmopathy occurred over 18 months of follow-up. Hyperthyroidism patients were newly diagnosed, had a disease duration of under 2 months, and were aged 18 to 65 years. Any patient with an uncontrolled infection, another autoimmune disease, pregnancy or lactation was excluded. Diagnoses were established on the basis of clinical symptoms, serum thyroxine and TRAb, thyroid ultrasound, and orbital computed tomography. Trizol reagent was used to extract total RNA, and RNA quality was then checked on an Agilent 2100 Bioanalyzer. In its sample, this clonotype was seen many times. The target of this receptor is not known. No much larger clone exists at a distance of one base, and base qualities are not known. The receptor's source is a woman younger than 35 with Graves' hyperthyroidism. Donor details come from another sample of the same person, matched by shared clones. Specimen: peripheral blood or thyroid tissue (not recorded which).

CDR3 protein: CATSSKLTGEAFF. The bases read TGTGCCACCAGCAGCAAATTGACAGGCGAAGCTTTCTTT. The chain uses TRBV15 and TRBJ1-1; matching of 6 bases hints at TRBD1 as the D gene. Based on the germline V gene (reference sequence), the CDR1 and CDR2 sequences are LNHNV and YYDKDF. CDR3 length: 13 amino acids, cysteine to phenylalanine. Left in the record is the CDR3 DNA by itself, 39 bases read in frame from the first base. Trimming takes 3 bases from V and 8 bases from J, and the germline ends sit 13 bases apart.